The clone carrying this T cell receptor beta chain was observed many times. No antigen is known for it. Deletions cut 2 bases from V and 2 bases from J, with 6 bases between. The germline gives CDR1 MNHEY, CDR2 SVGEGT. CDR3 size: 13 residues. As part of library construction, unique molecular identifiers were attached to individual cDNA molecules. One entry per CDR3 protein, called by TCRdb with MiXCR from the 5' RACE reads. The sample has fewer than 70,000 distinct CDR3 sequences; 4.6% are singletons. The data were taken from a study of early T cells in non-severe SARS-CoV-2 infection. The overall study: Sequencing of bulk RNA from unsorted whole blood was done, without chain pairing. Study findings and constraints: VDJdb-based annotation leaned toward anti-spike CD8 responses and missed private and CD4 specificities.

This TCR derives from an adult who was a healthcare worker with PCR-confirmed SARS-CoV-2 infection or an uninfected control (not recorded which). The donor label of this sample is uncertain. The sequencing here drew on whole blood, taken at baseline. The chain joins TRBV6-2 or TRBV6-3 to TRBJ1-2; D gene uncertain. The CDR3 nucleotides read TGTGCCAGCAGTTACAATGACAACTATGGCTACACCTTC. This encodes CASSYNDNYGYTF.